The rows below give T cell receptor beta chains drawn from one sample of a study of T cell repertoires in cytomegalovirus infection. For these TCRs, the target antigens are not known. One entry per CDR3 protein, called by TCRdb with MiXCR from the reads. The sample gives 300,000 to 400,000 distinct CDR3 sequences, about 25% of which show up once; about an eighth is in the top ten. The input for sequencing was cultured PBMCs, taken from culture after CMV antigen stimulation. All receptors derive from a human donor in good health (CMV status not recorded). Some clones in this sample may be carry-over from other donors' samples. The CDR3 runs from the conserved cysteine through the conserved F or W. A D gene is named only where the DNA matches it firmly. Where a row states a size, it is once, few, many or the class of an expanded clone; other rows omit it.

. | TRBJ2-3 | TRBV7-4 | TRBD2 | TGTGCCAGCAGAACGACTAGCGGGAGGGCCTGGCGCACAGATACGCAGTATTTT | CASRTTSGRAWRTDTQYF
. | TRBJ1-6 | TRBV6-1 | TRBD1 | TGTGCCAGCAGTGCGCTCGGGACAGGGAATTCACCCCTCCACTTT | CASSALGTGNSPLHF
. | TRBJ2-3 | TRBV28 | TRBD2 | TGTGCCAGCAGTCTTTGGACTAGCGGGGAGGCAGATACGCAGTATTTT | CASSLWTSGEADTQYF
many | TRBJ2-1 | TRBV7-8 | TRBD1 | TGTGCCAGCAGCTCGACAGGGGGTGCAAATGAGCAGTTCTTC | CASSSTGGANEQFF
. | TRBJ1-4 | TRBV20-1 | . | TGCAGTGCTAGAGGTGACCCGGGCGATGAAAAACTGTTTTTT | CSARGDPGDEKLFF
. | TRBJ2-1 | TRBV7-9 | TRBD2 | TGTGCCAGCAGCTTAGCGCAGGGCGGGAGGGCCGATGAGCAGTTCTTC | CASSLAQGGRADEQFF
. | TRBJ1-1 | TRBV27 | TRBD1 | TGTGCCAGCAGTGGGACAGGGGTTATGAACACTGAAGCTTTCTTT | CASSGTGVMNTEAFF
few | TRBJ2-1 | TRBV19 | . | TGTGCCACCGCAGCCCAAAATGAGCAGTTCTTC | CATAAQNEQFF
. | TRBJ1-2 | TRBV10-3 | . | TGTGCCATCAGTGAGGAGGGCCGGGGGCATCCGATTAACTATGGCTACACCTTC | CAISEEGRGHPINYGYTF
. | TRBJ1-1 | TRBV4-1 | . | TGCGCCAGCAGCCAACTCGACAGGAGTTACACTGAAGCTTTCTTT | CASSQLDRSYTEAFF
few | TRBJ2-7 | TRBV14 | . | TGTGCCAGCAGCAATCTCGGGGCCTACGAGCAGTACTTC | CASSNLGAYEQYF
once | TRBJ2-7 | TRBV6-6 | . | TGTGCCAGCAGTAAAGGACTATACTACGAGCAGTACTTC | CASSKGLYYEQYF
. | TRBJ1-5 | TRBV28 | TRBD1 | TGTGCCAGCAGTTTAAAGGGGGCGGGTGACAATCAGCCCCAGCATTTT | CASSLKGAGDNQPQHF
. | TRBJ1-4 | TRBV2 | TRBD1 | TGTGCCAGTTCTCCATTGGGGACAGGGAGTGAAAAACTGTTTTTT | CASSPLGTGSEKLFF
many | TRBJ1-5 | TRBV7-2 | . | TGTGCCAGCAGCTTAGGGGCCAGCCCCAATCAGCCCCAGCATTTT | CASSLGASPNQPQHF
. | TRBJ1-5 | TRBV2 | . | TGTGCCAGCAGCGAACCCGGGGTAGGGCCCCAGCATTTT | CASSEPGVGPQHF
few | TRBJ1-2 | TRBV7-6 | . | TGTGCCAGCAGCCCGCAGGACATTGGCTACACCTTC | CASSPQDIGYTF
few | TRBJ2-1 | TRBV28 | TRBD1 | TGTGCCAGCAGTAAAAGACAGGGGTGGCTCAATGAGCAGTTCTTC | CASSKRQGWLNEQFF
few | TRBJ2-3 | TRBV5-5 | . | TGTGCCAGCAGCTCCGGACTCTTAGATACGCAGTATTTT | CASSSGLLDTQYF
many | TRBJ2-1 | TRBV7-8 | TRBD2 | TGTGCCAGCAGCTTAGGGCGTCTAGCGGTTTACAATGAGCAGTTCTTC | CASSLGRLAVYNEQFF
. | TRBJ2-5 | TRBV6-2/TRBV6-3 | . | TGTGCCAGCAGTTACTCGTGGCCTCAAGGCGTGACCCAGTACTTC | CASSYSWPQGVTQYF
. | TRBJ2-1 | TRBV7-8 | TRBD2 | TGTGCCAGCAGCTTATCCCACCCGGGAGGGCCTAATGAGCAGTTCTTC | CASSLSHPGGPNEQFF
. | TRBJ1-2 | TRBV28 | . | TGTGCCAGCTACGCCTCAGGAAGCGGGGCAGCACTATATGGCTACACCTTC | CASYASGSGAALYGYTF
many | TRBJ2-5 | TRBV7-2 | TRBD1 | TGTGCCAGCAGCTTAGATGGACAGGGCTCCGAGACCCAGTACTTC | CASSLDGQGSETQYF
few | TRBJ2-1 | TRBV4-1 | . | TGCGCCAGCAGCCCCGTCGGGTACAATGAGCAGTTCTTC | CASSPVGYNEQFF
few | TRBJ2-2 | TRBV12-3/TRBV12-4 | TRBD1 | TGTGCCAGCAGTTCCCAATGGACAGGAGAGACCGGGGAGCTGTTTTTT | CASSSQWTGETGELFF
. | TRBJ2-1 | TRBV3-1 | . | TGTGCCAGCAGCCAAGGTCCGAGACCATACAATGAGCAGTTCTTC | CASSQGPRPYNEQFF
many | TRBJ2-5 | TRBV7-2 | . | TGTGCCAGCAGCGTCTCGGTTCATTGGTACAGTACCTCCGGATTGTCACAAGAGACCCAGTACTTC | CASSVSVHWYSTSGLSQETQYF
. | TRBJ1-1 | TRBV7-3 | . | TGTGCCAGCAGCTTTGCCTTTTATACTGAAGCTTTCTTT | CASSFAFYTEAFF
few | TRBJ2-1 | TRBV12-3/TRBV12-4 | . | TGTGCCAGCACTACTCGGGGTGAGCAGTTCTTC | CASTTRGEQFF
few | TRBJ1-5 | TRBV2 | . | TGTGCCAGCAGTGAAGTAGAGAATCAGCCCCAGCATTTT | CASSEVENQPQHF
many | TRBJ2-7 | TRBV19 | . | TGTGCCAGTAGTCCCGCCCGAGATCCTTCCTCCTACGAGCAGTACTTC | CASSPARDPSSYEQYF
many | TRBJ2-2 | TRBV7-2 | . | TGTGCCAGCAGCTTAGTAGGGCGTACCGGGGAGCTGTTTTTT | CASSLVGRTGELFF
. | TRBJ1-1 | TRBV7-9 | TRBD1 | TGTGCCAGCAGAATGTGGGGACAGAGAAACACTGAAGCTTTCTTT | CASRMWGQRNTEAFF
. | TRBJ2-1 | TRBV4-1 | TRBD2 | TGCGCCAGCAGCCAAGGGGGGACTAGAACCTACAATGAGCAGTTCTTC | CASSQGGTRTYNEQFF
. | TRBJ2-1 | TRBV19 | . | TGTGCCAGTAGTATAGTTACGGGGTTCGGGAGCAATGAGCAGTTCTTC | CASSIVTGFGSNEQFF
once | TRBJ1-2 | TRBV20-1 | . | TGCAGTGCTAGTAGGGACGATAGCAACTATGGCTACACCTTC | CSASRDDSNYGYTF
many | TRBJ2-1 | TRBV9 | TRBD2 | TGTGCCAGCAGCTCTACTGAGCGGGAGGGCCTGAGGTACAATGAGCAGTTCTTC | CASSSTEREGLRYNEQFF
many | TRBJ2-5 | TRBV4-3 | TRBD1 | TGCGCCAGCAGCCAAGATATGCGAGGGGGCGGAGAGACCCAGTACTTC | CASSQDMRGGGETQYF
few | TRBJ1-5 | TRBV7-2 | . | TGTGCCAGCAGCTTAGGTCAGGGGTATAGCAATCAGCCCCAGCATTTT | CASSLGQGYSNQPQHF
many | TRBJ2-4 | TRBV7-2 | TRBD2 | TGTGCCAGCAGCTTTCTAGCGGGGGGCCGGAACATTCAGTACTTC | CASSFLAGGRNIQYF
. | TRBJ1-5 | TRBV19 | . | TGTGCCAGTAGCCAGACAGCAAGCAATCAGCCCCAGCATTTT | CASSQTASNQPQHF
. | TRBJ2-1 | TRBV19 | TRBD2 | TGTGCCAGTAGTCCCTTTGGACTAGCGGGTAACTACAATGAGCAGTTCTTC | CASSPFGLAGNYNEQFF
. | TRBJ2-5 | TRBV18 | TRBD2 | TGTGCCAGCTCACCACCGGGACTAGCGGGGCTTTACGGAGAGACCCAGTACTTC | CASSPPGLAGLYGETQYF
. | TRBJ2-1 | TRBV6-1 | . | TGTGCCAGCAGTGGGCCGGGCCCCCCGACGAATGAGCAGTTCTTC | CASSGPGPPTNEQFF
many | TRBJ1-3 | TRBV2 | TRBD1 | TGTGCCAGCAGGGACAGGGTCGGAGCTGGAAACACCATATATTTT | CASRDRVGAGNTIYF
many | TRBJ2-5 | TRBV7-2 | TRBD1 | TGTGCCAGCAGCCCGGACAGGAATGGAGAGACCCAGTACTTC | CASSPDRNGETQYF
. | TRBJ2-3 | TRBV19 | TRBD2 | TGTGCCACAACCGGACTAGCCGCAGATACGCAGTATTTT | CATTGLAADTQYF
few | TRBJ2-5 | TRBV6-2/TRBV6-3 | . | TGTGCCAGCAGTTGGGGGCCGCTAAGGTTAAAAGAGACCCAGTACTTC | CASSWGPLRLKETQYF
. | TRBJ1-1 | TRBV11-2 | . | TGTGCCAGCAGCTTGGAGAGTGGTCGGAACACTGAAGCTTTCTTT | CASSLESGRNTEAFF
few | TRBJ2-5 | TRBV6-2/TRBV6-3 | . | TGTGCCAGCAGTTACGACGCGTACAAAGAGACCCAGTACTTC | CASSYDAYKETQYF
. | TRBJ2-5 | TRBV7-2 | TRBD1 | TGTGCCAGCAGCCTGGACAGGGATCTGCTTGAAGAGACCCAGTACTTC | CASSLDRDLLEETQYF